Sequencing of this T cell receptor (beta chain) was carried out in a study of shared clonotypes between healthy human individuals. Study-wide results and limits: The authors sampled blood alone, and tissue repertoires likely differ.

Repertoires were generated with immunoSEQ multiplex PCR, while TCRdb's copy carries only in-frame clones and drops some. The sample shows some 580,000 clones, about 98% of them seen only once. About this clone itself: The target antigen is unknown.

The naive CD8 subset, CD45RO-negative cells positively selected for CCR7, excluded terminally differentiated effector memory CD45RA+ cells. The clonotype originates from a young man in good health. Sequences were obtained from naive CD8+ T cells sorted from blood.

As DNA, the CDR3 is TGCGCCAGCAGCTTGACGGGGCCGGGCGGAATGAACACTGAAGCTTTCTTT. It translates to CASSLTGPGGMNTEAFF. V is TRBV5-1 and J is TRBJ1-1, with D tentatively TRBD1 (5 bases). The CDR3 is made up of 17 amino acids. CDR1 is SGHRS, CDR2 YFSETQ, per germline. Trimming cost V 1 base and J 0 bases, with 16 bases left between them.